The table lists the clone carrying this T cell receptor (beta chain) with a count of one. These data are taken from a study of blood T cell repertoires in COVID-19. Study information: Acute and convalescent COVID-19 samples came from the United States, Italy and Spain. The analysed material was cDNA or gDNA that came from T cells, B-cell-depleted T cells, or PBMCs.

The CDR3 has 15 amino acids. The V segment lost 6 bases and the J segment 0 bases; nucleotides outside the gene matches: 6. CDR1 SGHTA and CDR2 FQGNSA come from the germline V gene. Study processing details: Estimated nucleated cell counts came from reference gene primer amplification. Repertoires were generated with immunoSEQ multiplex PCR, while TCRdb's copy carries only in-frame clones and drops some. The V and J calls and clone size come from that table; D and trimming were worked out from the DNA. The table records about 250,000 clones, about 89% of them present only once. Sequenced material: peripheral blood. V usage is TRBV7-2 and J usage is TRBJ2-7; 9 bases agree with TRBD2. The sequence came from a woman aged 60-75 years who had recovered from COVID-19. CDR3 in DNA: TGTGCCAGCAGATTACTAGCGGGCTCCTCCTACGAGCAGTACTTC. It encodes CASRLLAGSSYEQYF.